A single sample is the source of the 12 T cell receptor beta chains below, sequenced in a study of blood T cell repertoires in COVID-19 (dated by TCRdb to 2018 to 2020). The protocol used for the library was the immunoSEQ multiplex PCR assay. TCRdb carries this immuneACCESS record with in-frame sequences only. Its versions omit some clonotypes, under half of them owing to an unresolved V gene in the studies checked, with the rest unexplained. In all, the sample holds 350,000 to 450,000 clones, and 89% of those were seen once. The ten largest clones capture approximately 1.5% of the sample. Sequencing was carried out using peripheral blood. Receptor source: a middle-aged woman with COVID-19, enrolled during active disease.

The chain uses TRBV7-2 and TRBJ1-4, with D possibly being TRBD1 (5 bases). The CDR3 spans 19 residues. V was clipped by 5 bases and J by 5 bases, with 27 bases between them. The germline V gene encodes CDR1 SGHTA and CDR2 FQGNSA. For the CDR3, the DNA is TGTGCCAGCAGCCCTTTCTATACGCCCTTTCGACAGCCGAATGAAAAACTGTTTTTT. This gives the protein CASSPFYTPFRQPNEKLFF. Looking up the rest from reference TRBV7-2 and TRBJ1-4 gives the full variable domain: GAGVSQSPSNKVTEKGKDVELRCDPISGHTALYWYRQSLGQGLEFLIYFQGNSAPDKSGLPSDRFSAERTGGSVSTLTIQRTQQEDSAVYLCASSPFYTPFRQPNEKLFFGSGTQLSVL.

The V gene is TRBV6-2 or TRBV6-3, the J gene TRBJ1-2; D uncertain. The CDR3 contains 11 residues. CDR1 is MNHEY and CDR2 is SVGEGT in the germline V gene. Trimming took 5 bases from V and 7 from J, leaving 8 bases between them. The CDR3 nucleotides are TGTGCCAGCAGTCGGCAGGCTGGCTACACCTTC. Translated: CASSRQAGYTF.

The V call is TRBV27, the J call TRBJ1-5; D gene ambiguous. The germline V gene encodes CDR1 MNHEY and CDR2 SMNVEV (reference sequence). Trimming stripped 1 base from V and 9 bases from J, with 7 bases between. This CDR3 spans 12 amino acids. As DNA, the CDR3 is TGTGCCAGCAGTTTATTAGAGGGGCCCCAGCATTTT. Its translation is CASSLLEGPQHF.

The chain combines TRBV14 with TRBJ2-1, with 7 positions matching TRBD2. The CDR3 sequence is 16 residues long. Looked up from germline, CDR1 is SGHDN and CDR2 is FVKESK. With 5 bases clipped from V and 3 bases from J, the junction kept 10 bases outside the gene matches. The CDR3: CASSEQVAGYYNEQFF. CDR3 sequence (DNA): TGTGCCAGCAGCGAGCAGGTAGCGGGTTACTACAATGAGCAGTTCTTC.

J is TRBJ2-3 and V is TRBV7-9; 12 bases match TRBD2. Germline V gives CDR1 SEHNR, CDR2 FQNEAQ (reference sequence). The CDR3 runs to 17 residues. V lost 4 bases, J lost 2 bases, and 7 bases stayed unmatched. The CDR3 protein is CASSSSASGGVTDTQYF. CDR3 in DNA: TGTGCCAGCAGCTCGTCGGCTAGCGGGGGGGTCACAGATACGCAGTATTTT.

This clone has only one observation. The chain recombines TRBV7-2 with TRBJ1-3; D is ambiguous. Looked up from germline, CDR1 is SGHTA and CDR2 is FQGNSA. Trimming pared 4 bases from V and 7 bases from J, leaving 8 bases between. The CDR3 spans 12 residues. The DNA of the CDR3 is TGTGCCAGCAGCTCAGAGCGTAACACCATATATTTT. This codes for CASSSERNTIYF. The entire variable domain, with the rest obtained from reference TRBV7-2 and TRBJ1-3, is as follows: GAGVSQSPSNKVTEKGKDVELRCDPISGHTALYWYRQSLGQGLEFLIYFQGNSAPDKSGLPSDRFSAERTGGSVSTLTIQRTQQEDSAVYLCASSSERNTIYFGEGSWLTVV.

The chain carries TRBV11-2 and TRBJ2-7; D possibly corresponds to TRBD2 (5 bases). The germline V gene has CDR1 SGHAT and CDR2 FQNNGV. CDR3 size: 13 residues. V was pared by 4 bases and J by 0 bases, with 7 bases between. CDR3 in amino acids: CASSWRYSYEQYF. As DNA, the CDR3 is TGTGCCAGCAGCTGGAGGTACTCCTACGAGCAGTACTTC.

The J gene is TRBJ2-1, the V gene TRBV5-1; the match to TRBD2 covers 10 bases. The length of the CDR3 is 16 residues. CDR1 is SGHRS, CDR2 YFSETQ, per germline. V was clipped by 0 bases and J by 12 bases; unmatched bases: 12. CDR3 nucleotide sequence: TGCGCCAGCAGCTTGGAAGTCTCTAGCGGGAGTAGGGGGCAGTTCTTC. The encoded protein is CASSLEVSSGSRGQFF.

V and J are TRBV2 and TRBJ1-1, with D perhaps matching TRBD1 (5 bases). The V gene lost 2 bases and the J gene lost 10 bases, with 14 bases spanning the gap. Germline CDR1 is SNHLY and CDR2 is FYNNEI. The CDR3 is made up of 13 amino acids. The CDR3 sequence: CASSESLGVGAFF. The CDR3 region has the DNA TGTGCCAGCAGTGAAAGTTTAGGGGTGGGAGCTTTCTTT.

The chain combines TRBV18 with TRBJ2-1, with 13 positions matching TRBD2. The V gene's germline CDR1 is KGHSH and CDR2 LQKENI. Trimming at V came to 2 bases and at J to 4 bases, leaving 5 bases not matched to a gene. The CDR3 spans 17 residues. CDR3 in amino acids: CASSPALLAGGYNEQFF. In nucleotides, the CDR3 is TGTGCCAGCTCACCAGCGTTACTAGCGGGGGGGTACAATGAGCAGTTCTTC.

The sample holds one count of this clone. The chain recombines TRBV4-3 with TRBJ1-2, with D maybe TRBD1 (6 bases). Germline V gene data show CDR1 as LGHNA and CDR2 as YSLEER. V was cut by 4 bases and J by 7 bases, with 13 bases left in between. This CDR3 spans 13 amino acids. In DNA form, the CDR3 reads TGCGCCAGCAGCCCTCGACAGGAGCTTGGCTACACCTTC. It encodes CASSPRQELGYTF.

The CDR3 region is CASNRAGSYEQYF. CDR3 coding DNA: TGTGCCAGCAATCGGGCAGGGTCCTACGAGCAGTACTTC. This rearrangement joins TRBV2 to TRBJ2-7, with D tentatively TRBD1 (5 bases). The CDR3 is 13 amino acids. Germline loops: CDR1 SNHLY, CDR2 FYNNEI. Trimming removed 7 bases at V and 1 base at J, with 11 bases between. The variable domain in full, with the rest retrieved from reference TRBV2 and TRBJ2-7, is EPEVTQTPSHQVTQMGQEVILRCVPISNHLYFYWYRQILGQKVEFLVSFYNNEISEKSEIFDDQFSVERPDGSNFTLKIRSTKLEDSAMYFCASNRAGSYEQYFGPGTRLTVT.